Below are 29 T cell receptor beta chains sequenced from a single sample in a study of blood T cell repertoires in COVID-19 (dated by TCRdb to 2018 to 2021). Libraries were built with the immunoSEQ multiplex PCR assay. This is the immuneACCESS table as TCRdb keeps it, with only in-frame sequences that have V and J called. A part of the clones is gone; compared with another copy, unresolved V genes explain less than half, and the rest is unexplained. The sample yields nearly 250,000 clones; about nine tenths were counted once. The top ten hold over 0.85% of the sample. The sequencing input was PBMCs or T cells enriched from blood (not recorded which). These TCRs come from a man over 45 who had been exposed to COVID-19.

Only a few counts were recorded for this clone. The rearrangement links TRBV28 to TRBJ2-1; possible D gene TRBD2, 5 bases. Trimming shortened V by 3 bases and J by 0 bases, and 21 bases separated the two germline ends. CDR1 and CDR2 from the germline V gene are MDHEN and SYDVKM. This CDR3 is 19 amino acids long. The CDR3 sequence is CASSFSWLAEDNSYNEQFF. DNA of the CDR3: TGTGCCAGCAGTTTTTCTTGGCTAGCCGAAGATAACTCCTACAATGAGCAGTTCTTC.

This clone has only a few counts. The rearrangement links TRBV6-5 to TRBJ2-5; no reliable D call. The CDR3 length is 13 residues. Germline CDR1 and CDR2: MNHEY and SVGAGI. V was clipped by 3 bases and J by 6 bases, with 11 bases between them. The CDR3: CASSYDSLKTQYF. The CDR3 DNA follows: TGTGCCAGCAGTTATGACTCTTTGAAGACCCAGTACTTC.

A word on this clone: Other DNA sequences from this sample encode an identical CDR3 as well. This chain connects TRBV10-2 to TRBJ2-1; 9 bases fit TRBD1. After removal of 6 bases from V and 4 bases from J, the junction contained 7 bases not matched to a gene. CDR3 size: 15 residues. The germline V gene encodes CDR1 WSHSY and CDR2 SAAADI. CDR3 DNA: TGCGCCAGCAGGACCGGGACAGGGATATACAATGAGCAGTTCTTC. This encodes CASRTGTGIYNEQFF.

This clone was observed a handful of times. This rearrangement joins TRBV12-3 or TRBV12-4 to TRBJ2-1; D might be TRBD1 (5 bases). Trimming removed 6 bases from V and 9 bases from J, with 9 bases in between. The CDR3 runs 11 residues. Here the CDR3 reads CASSKGAEQFF. CDR3 bases: TGTGCCAGCAGCAAAGGGGCTGAGCAGTTCTTC.

The rearrangement links TRBV5-1 to TRBJ1-2; D is uncertain. V was trimmed by 2 bases and J by 0 bases, leaving 14 bases between them. This CDR3 has 16 residues. The germline CDR1 and CDR2 sequences are SGHRS and YFSETQ. CDR3 nucleotide sequence: TGCGCCAGCAGCTTTCCAAGTGGCACCTCTAACTATGGCTACACCTTC. Its protein is CASSFPSGTSNYGYTF.

Regarding this clone: Other DNA sequences from this sample encode an identical CDR3 as well. The chain combines TRBV5-1 with TRBJ2-5, with 7 bases that match TRBD1. CDR1 and CDR2 (germline): SGHRS, YFSETQ. The CDR3 runs to 13 residues. Trimming at V came to 0 bases and at J to 5 bases, leaving 1 base not matched to a gene. The CDR3 here is CASSLGQGETQYF. In DNA, the CDR3 is TGCGCCAGCAGCTTGGGACAGGGTGAGACCCAGTACTTC.

The chain has TRBV18 and TRBJ2-1; 8 bases align to TRBD1. This CDR3 region has 15 residues. The V gene's germline CDR1 is KGHSH and CDR2 LQKENI. V was pared by 6 bases and J by 1 base, with 5 bases of the junction left unmatched. Written as DNA, the CDR3 is TGTGCCAGCTCGCGAGGACAGGGTTCCTACAATGAGCAGTTCTTC. It is translated as CASSRGQGSYNEQFF.

The CDR3 reads CASRAGDQPQHF. The CDR3 DNA is TGTGCCAGTCGAGCGGGGGACCAGCCCCAGCATTTT. The chain recombines TRBV18 with TRBJ1-5, with D maybe TRBD1 (5 bases). V was shortened by 9 bases and J by 7 bases, with 13 bases between the two germline ends. Germline V CDR1 and CDR2: KGHSH, LQKENI. CDR3 length equals 12 residues. Variable domain in full (rest from reference TRBV18 and TRBJ1-5): NAGVMQNPRHLVRRRGQEARLRCSPMKGHSHVYWYRQLPEEGLKFMVYLQKENIIDESGMPKERFSAEFPKEGPSILRIQQVVRGDSAAYFCASRAGDQPQHFGDGTRLSIL.

Concerning this clone itself: This same CDR3 is encoded by further DNA sequences in the sample. CDR3 residues: CASSPSSYEQYF. The CDR3 DNA sequence: TGTGCCAGCAGCCCCAGCTCCTACGAGCAGTACTTC. The chain joins TRBV9 to TRBJ2-7; D is ambiguous. The length of the CDR3 is 12 residues. V was shortened by 4 bases and J by 0 bases, with 5 bases between the two germline ends. In germline, CDR1 is SGDLS, CDR2 YYNGEE.

The chain joins TRBV12-3 or TRBV12-4 to TRBJ1-6; weak D call: TRBD1 (5 bases). The CDR3 totals 13 residues. With 3 bases removed from V and 6 bases from J, the gap between germline ends came to 6 bases. The CDR3 sequence is CASSFDSNSPLHF. CDR3 nucleotide sequence: TGTGCCAGCAGTTTTGACAGTAATTCACCCCTCCACTTT.

The sample holds one count of this clone. V and J are TRBV5-1 and TRBJ1-1; 11 bases align to TRBD1. The V gene's germline CDR1 is SGHRS and CDR2 YFSETQ. The CDR3 runs to 14 residues. The trim removed 4 bases at V and 4 bases at J, leaving 3 bases unmatched. The CDR3 coding sequence is TGCGCCAGCAGCCCCGGACAGGGGGCCACTGAAGCTTTCTTT. Its protein is CASSPGQGATEAFF.

The V and J genes are TRBV28 and TRBJ1-1; D gene uncertain. With 2 bases removed from V and 1 base from J, the gap between germline ends came to 11 bases. Germline loops: CDR1 MDHEN, CDR2 SYDVKM. This CDR3 has 15 amino acids. The CDR3 DNA sequence: TGTGCCAGCAGTTTACATCCGGGATCGAACACTGAAGCTTTCTTT. Translated: CASSLHPGSNTEAFF.

The rearrangement uses TRBV19 and TRBJ1-1; TRBD1 aligns across 7 bases. The length of the CDR3 is 13 residues. V was pared by 6 bases and J by 5 bases, with 6 bases of the junction left unmatched. Germline CDR1 is LNHDA and CDR2 is SQIVND (reference sequence). CDR3 loop: CASRDRERTEAFF. For the CDR3, the DNA is TGTGCCAGTAGAGACAGGGAGCGGACTGAAGCTTTCTTT.

This chain links TRBV18 with TRBJ1-5, with TRBD1 matching 7 bases. Germline trimming cut 4 bases from V and 7 bases from J; bases unmatched to any gene: 4. The CDR3 spans 13 residues. Germline-derived CDR1 and CDR2 are KGHSH and LQKENI. The CDR3 nucleotides are TGTGCCAGCTCACTAACGGGACAGCAGCCCCAGCATTTT. Encoded protein: CASSLTGQQPQHF.

This chain connects TRBV7-3 to TRBJ1-2; D gene ambiguous. The CDR3 has 20 residues. Trimming pared 3 bases from V and 1 base from J, leaving 27 bases between. CDR1 and CDR2 (germline): SGHTA, FQGTGA. CDR3 loop: CASSFRLIIVSDEGNYGYTF. The CDR3 nucleotides read TGTGCCAGCAGCTTTCGGTTGATTATCGTGAGTGACGAGGGTAACTATGGCTACACCTTC. The full variable domain, rest sourced from reference TRBV7-3 and TRBJ1-2, is GAGVSQTPSNKVTEKGKYVELRCDPISGHTALYWYRQSLGQGPEFLIYFQGTGAADDSGLPNDRFFAVRPEGSVSTLKIQRTERGDSAVYLCASSFRLIIVSDEGNYGYTFGSGTRLTVV.

This chain uses TRBV5-3 with TRBJ1-1; D is possibly TRBD1 (5 bases). TRBV5-3 is known as an ORF, though its function is uncertain. With 2 bases removed from V and 2 bases from J, the gap between germline ends came to 13 bases. The CDR3 loop spans 15 amino acids. The CDR3 coding sequence is TGTGCCAGAAGCTTAGTTCAGGGCCCCAACACTGAAGCTTTCTTT. Its translation: CARSLVQGPNTEAFF.

The rearrangement uses TRBV9 and TRBJ1-3, with a tentative D call TRBD1 (5 bases). CDR1 is SGDLS, CDR2 YYNGEE, per germline. The CDR3 is 17 amino acids. V gave up 0 bases and J gave up 4 bases, with 17 bases separating them. In DNA, the CDR3 is TGTGCCAGCAGCGTAGCCCCGTGGGGGGGTCGAGGAAACACCATATATTTT. As protein: CASSVAPWGGRGNTIYF.

The rearrangement links TRBV12-3 or TRBV12-4 to TRBJ2-1, with D unresolved. This CDR3 is built from 12 residues. Deletions cut 6 bases from V and 13 bases from J, with 16 bases between. The CDR3 region is CASSTPSRFQFF. The CDR3 nucleotides are TGTGCCAGCAGCACACCCTCTCGTTTTCAGTTCTTC.

The chain has TRBV29-1 and TRBJ1-4; perhaps TRBD1 as D (5 bases). The CDR3 extends over 13 amino acids. Per germline, CDR1 SQVTM and CDR2 ANQGSEA. V lost 6 bases to trimming and J lost 4 bases, with 12 bases between them. For the CDR3, the DNA is TGCAGCGTGGCGGGGGTAGTTAATGAAAAACTGTTTTTT. This sequence encodes CSVAGVVNEKLFF.

The V call is TRBV5-6, the J call TRBJ1-1; a possible D gene is TRBD1 (6 bases). The CDR3 loop spans 16 amino acids. The germline gives CDR1 SGHDT, CDR2 YYEEEE. The ends were cut back, 1 base at V and 4 bases at J, with 17 bases in the middle. CDR3 nucleotide sequence: TGTGCCAGCAGCTTGAGGTTCAAGGGGGTGGGCACTGAAGCTTTCTTT. This translates into CASSLRFKGVGTEAFF.

V gene TRBV27 combines with J gene TRBJ2-7; D is perhaps TRBD2 (5 bases). Germline V gene data show CDR1 as MNHEY and CDR2 as SMNVEV (reference sequence). The length of the CDR3 is 13 residues. V shed 9 bases and J shed 3 bases, with 15 bases lying between them. CDR3 coding DNA: TGTGCCAGTGCGCCGGGAAACCACTACGAGCAGTACGTC. Translated: CASAPGNHYEQYV.

The gene calls are TRBV4-1 and TRBJ2-3; tentative D call: TRBD1 (7 bases). The CDR3 contains 17 residues. V shed 0 bases and J shed 4 bases, with 17 bases lying between them. From germline, CDR1 is MGHRA and CDR2 YSYEKL. The CDR3 DNA reads as TGCGCCAGCAGCCAAGACTTAAGGGGGCGGGGATCAGATACGCAGTATTTT. As protein: CASSQDLRGRGSDTQYF.

CDR3 sequence reads: CASSYSESLNTEAFF. CDR3 sequence (DNA): TGTGCCAGCAGTTACTCAGAGAGTTTGAACACTGAAGCTTTCTTT. The chain employs TRBV6-5 and TRBJ1-1; no reliable D call. Germline V gives CDR1 MNHEY, CDR2 SVGAGI. The CDR3 is 15 residues long. Trimming removed 0 bases from V and 0 bases from J, with 8 bases in between.

The chain carries TRBV27 and TRBJ1-5; D gene ambiguous. This CDR3 spans 13 amino acids. Germline V CDR1 and CDR2: MNHEY, SMNVEV (reference sequence). The V end lost 5 bases, the J end lost 5 bases, and 10 bases lay between the germline ends. CDR3 nucleotide sequence: TGTGCCAGCAGTCCCTCCCCTTATCAGCCCCAGCATTTT. It specifies CASSPSPYQPQHF.

The J gene is TRBJ2-7, the V gene TRBV27; TRBD1 is a possible D gene (6 bases). Germline V gene data show CDR1 as MNHEY and CDR2 as SMNVEV (reference sequence). The V and J ends lost 2 bases and 1 base respectively, with 9 bases between them. The CDR3 length is 14 residues. The CDR3 region is CASSLMGTSYEQYF. CDR3 nucleotide sequence: TGTGCCAGCAGTTTAATGGGGACATCCTACGAGCAGTACTTC.

This chain links TRBV10-3 with TRBJ1-2; D perhaps matches TRBD1 (6 bases). The V and J ends lost 7 bases and 3 bases respectively, with 9 bases between them. There are 12 residues in the CDR3. CDR1 is ENHRY, CDR2 SYGVKD, per germline. The CDR3 sequence: CAITKGDYGYTF. CDR3 nucleotides: TGTGCCATCACTAAGGGGGACTATGGCTACACCTTC.

The V and J genes are TRBV23-1 and TRBJ1-5; D is perhaps TRBD1 (6 bases). TRBV23-1 is filed as an ORF, its function uncertain. Trimming left V 3 bases short and J 5 bases short, with 11 bases between. CDR3 length: 14 residues. For the CDR3, the DNA is TGCGCCAGCAGTCAGGGACACCAGTATCAGCCCCAGCATTTT. Translated, it gives CASSQGHQYQPQHF.

The CDR3 nucleotides read TGCGCCAGCAGCCCCCGGGACAGGGGGGGTAACGGGGAGCTGTTTTTT. It codes for CASSPRDRGGNGELFF. The rearrangement uses TRBV4-1 and TRBJ2-2; 11 bases line up with TRBD1. Germline loops: CDR1 MGHRA, CDR2 YSYEKL. J gave up 7 bases and V 4 bases, and 8 bases lay outside the gene matches. The CDR3 contains 16 residues.

The chain couples TRBV4-1 to TRBJ2-5; weak D call: TRBD2 (6 bases). Germline values: CDR1 MGHRA, CDR2 YSYEKL. V shed 1 base and J shed 2 bases, with 17 bases lying between them. The CDR3 runs to 17 residues. The CDR3: CASSQGSSATIQETQYF. As DNA, the CDR3 is TGCGCCAGCAGCCAAGGATCTAGCGCTACAATACAAGAGACCCAGTACTTC.